This TCR beta chain was recorded in a study of T cell responses to AZD1222 COVID-19 vaccine. Overall study context: Pooling was applied to second doses at about 4 or about 12 weeks.

The CDR3 totals 16 residues. Trimming at V came to 4 bases and at J to 1 base, leaving 6 bases not matched to a gene. CDR1 MGHRA and CDR2 YSYEKL come from the germline V gene. About this clone itself: The antigen is undetermined.

Broader study findings: Clonal diversity was possibly underestimated, and white British individuals and females predominated among donors. Baseline seropositivity characterized only six AZD1222 recipients.

This table comes from immunoSEQ multiplex PCR, and its TCRdb copy is limited to in-frame clones, with some not included. The data show 150,000 or so clones, nearly 95% seen once. The clonotype originates from an adult in good health. The V and J genes are TRBV4-1 and TRBJ2-3; 9 bases agree with TRBD2. The sample consisted of peripheral blood, taken on day 0 of AZD1222 vaccination. The CDR3 here is CASSPIAGVGTDTQYF. In DNA, the CDR3 is TGCGCCAGCAGCCCAATAGCGGGAGTCGGCACAGATACGCAGTATTTT.